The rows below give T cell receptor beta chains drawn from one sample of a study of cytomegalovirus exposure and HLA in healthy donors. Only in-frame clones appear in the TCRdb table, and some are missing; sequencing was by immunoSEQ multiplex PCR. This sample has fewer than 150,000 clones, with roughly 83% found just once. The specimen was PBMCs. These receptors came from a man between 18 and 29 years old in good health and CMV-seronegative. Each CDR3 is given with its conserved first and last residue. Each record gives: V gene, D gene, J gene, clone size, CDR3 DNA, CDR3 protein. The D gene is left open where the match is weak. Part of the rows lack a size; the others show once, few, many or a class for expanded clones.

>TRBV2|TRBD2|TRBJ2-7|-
TGTGCCAGCAGGGGACTAGCGGGACCAAGCTCCTACGAGCAGTACTTC
CASRGLAGPSSYEQYF
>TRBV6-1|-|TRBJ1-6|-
TGTGCCAGCAGTGCAGGGCCCTATAATTCACCCCTCCACTTT
CASSAGPYNSPLHF
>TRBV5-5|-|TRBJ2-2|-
TGTGCCAGCAGCTCTGCAGGGTCGGACACCGGGGAGCTGTTTTTT
CASSSAGSDTGELFF
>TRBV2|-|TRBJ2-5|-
TGTGCCAGCAGCCAAGTCGACTCGGGGTGGGAGACCCAGTACTTC
CASSQVDSGWETQYF
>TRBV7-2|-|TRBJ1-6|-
TGTGCCAGCAGCCTAGTGGAGGATTGGGATTCACCCCTCCACTTT
CASSLVEDWDSPLHF
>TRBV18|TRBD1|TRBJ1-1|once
TGTGCCAGCTCACTAACCGGGACAGGGGACACTGAAGCTTTCTTT
CASSLTGTGDTEAFF
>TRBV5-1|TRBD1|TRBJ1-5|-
TGCGCCAGCAGCTTGTGGACAGGGGACCAGCCCCAGCATTTT
CASSLWTGDQPQHF
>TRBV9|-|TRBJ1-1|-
TGTGCCAGCAGCGTACAGGGGCGAACTGAAGCTTTCTTT
CASSVQGRTEAFF
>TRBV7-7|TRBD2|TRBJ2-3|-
TGTGCTAGCAGCTCCGGACTAGCGGGGGTCACAGATACGCAGTATTTT
CASSSGLAGVTDTQYF
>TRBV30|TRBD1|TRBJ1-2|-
TGTGCCTCACTTACCGACAGGGCTACCCTCTATGGCTACACCTTC
CASLTDRATLYGYTF
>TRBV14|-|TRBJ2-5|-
TGTGCCAGCAGCCCCGGACAGCCTAAAGAGACCCAGTACTTC
CASSPGQPKETQYF
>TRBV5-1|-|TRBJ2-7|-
TGCGCCAGCAGCTTGAGGCAGGGGTGGTACGAGCAGTACTTC
CASSLRQGWYEQYF
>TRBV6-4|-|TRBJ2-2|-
TGTGCCAGCAGTGACACCAGGACGAACACCGGGGAGCTGTTTTTT
CASSDTRTNTGELFF
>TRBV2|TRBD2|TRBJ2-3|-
TGTGCCAGCAGCACGTTTAGCGGGAGGGTCGCAGATACGCAGTATTTT
CASSTFSGRVADTQYF
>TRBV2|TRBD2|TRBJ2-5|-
TGTGCCATCCCAACCCCACTAGCGGGAGACATGGAGACCCAGTACTTC
CAIPTPLAGDMETQYF
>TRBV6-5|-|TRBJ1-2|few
TGTGCCAGCAGTTACAGCGGGTACGGCTACACCTTC
CASSYSGYGYTF
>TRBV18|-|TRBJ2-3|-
TGTGCCAGCTCTACCGGGGGTCAAGGAAATACGCAGTATTTT
CASSTGGQGNTQYF
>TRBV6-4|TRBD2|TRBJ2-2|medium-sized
TGTGCCAGCAGTGTAGCGGGAGACACCGGGGAGCTGTTTTTT
CASSVAGDTGELFF
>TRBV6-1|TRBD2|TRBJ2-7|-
TGTGCCAGCACCGCTCGCGGGGGGTCCTACGAGCAGTACTTC
CASTARGGSYEQYF
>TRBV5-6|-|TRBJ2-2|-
TGTGCCAGCAGCTTGAGGAGCACCGGGGAGCTGTTTTTT
CASSLRSTGELFF
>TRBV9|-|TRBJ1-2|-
TGTGCCAGCAGCGTAGGAGTGGGAAGCGGAGGCTACACCTTC
CASSVGVGSGGYTF
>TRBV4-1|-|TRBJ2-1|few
TGCGCCAGCAGCCATTCACAGGGGGGGGGCAATGAGCAGTTCTTC
CASSHSQGGGNEQFF
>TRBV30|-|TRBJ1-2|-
TGTGCCTGGAGAGATAACAGGGCCTTCTACACCTTC
CAWRDNRAFYTF
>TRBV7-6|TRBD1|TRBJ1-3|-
TGTGCCAGCAGCTTACAGGGGGCGGTTTCTGGAAACACCATATATTTT
CASSLQGAVSGNTIYF